One sample yielded the 17 T cell receptor beta chains listed below, sequenced in a study of T cells after yellow fever vaccination. MiXCR, applied by TCRdb to the 5' RACE reads, yields one record per CDR3 protein. The top ten clones hold approximately 0.59% of a sample with more than 110,000 distinct CDR3 sequences, just over 6.5% of them seen once. Sequenced here: CD4+ T cells sorted from PBMCs, sampled 10 days after the yellow fever booster vaccination. These receptors were collected from a man aged 25 to 40 who received the YFV17D yellow fever vaccine.

This clonotype was counted at least ten times. V gene TRBV3-1 combines with J gene TRBJ2-3, with 11 bases aligning to TRBD2. Germline values: CDR1 LGHDT, CDR2 YNNKEL (reference sequence). The V and J ends lost 1 base and 6 bases, in that order; junction bases with no gene match: 6. This CDR3 comprises 16 residues. The CDR3 DNA is TGTGCCAGCAGCCAAGGACTAGCGGGGCTCAGGGATACGCAGTATTTT. Translation gives CASSQGLAGLRDTQYF.

This clonotype was picked up many times. The V call is TRBV5-1, the J call TRBJ2-1; TRBD1 is a possible D gene (6 bases). V lost 4 bases and J lost 7, with 15 bases in between. CDR1 SGHRS and CDR2 YFSETQ come from the germline V gene. CDR3 length: 14 amino acids. The CDR3 region has the DNA TGCGCCAGCAGCCCACCCAACAGGGTAAATGAGCAGTTCTTC. This translates into CASSPPNRVNEQFF.

This clonotype was detected once. The chain has TRBV6-6 and TRBJ2-1; D might be TRBD1 (6 bases). This CDR3 comprises 14 residues. V dropped 0 bases and J dropped 6 bases, with 9 bases sitting between them. Germline loops: CDR1 MNHNY, CDR2 SVGAGI (reference sequence). CDR3 region: CASSYSQGSNEQFF. The CDR3 DNA reads TGTGCCAGCAGTTACTCGCAGGGGTCCAATGAGCAGTTCTTC.

This clonotype was detected many times. The chain recombines TRBV18 with TRBJ2-7; the D is unclear. Trimming stripped 4 bases from V and 4 bases from J, with 11 bases between. Germline-derived CDR1 and CDR2 are KGHSH and LQKENI. The CDR3 consists of 13 residues. CDR3 sequence reads: CASSQSKNYEQYF. The DNA for the CDR3 is TGTGCCAGCTCACAGTCTAAGAATTACGAGCAGTACTTC. Filled out from reference TRBV18 and TRBJ2-7, the complete variable domain reads NAGVMQNPRHLVRRRGQEARLRCSPMKGHSHVYWYRQLPEEGLKFMVYLQKENIIDESGMPKERFSAEFPKEGPSILRIQQVVRGDSAAYFCASSQSKNYEQYFGPGTRLTVT.

At least ten counts were recorded for this clonotype. This chain connects TRBV7-3 to TRBJ2-2; D might be TRBD2 (6 bases). Germline V CDR1 and CDR2: SGHTA, FQGTGA. CDR3 length equals 16 residues. Trimming removed 3 bases at V and 7 bases at J, with 18 bases between. CDR3 in amino acids: CASSFTRETRHGELFF. The CDR3 nucleotides are TGTGCCAGCAGCTTCACTAGGGAGACTAGGCACGGGGAGCTGTTTTTT.

This clonotype was seen at least ten times. The chain joins TRBV7-6 to TRBJ2-2; unclear D gene. Germline CDR1 reads SGHVS; CDR2 reads FNYEAQ. This CDR3 contains 16 residues. The V end lost 1 base, the J end lost 1 base, and 10 bases lay between the germline ends. DNA for the CDR3: TGTGCCAGCAGCTTAGGCCACCAGTTGAACACCGGGGAGCTGTTTTTT. The encoded protein is CASSLGHQLNTGELFF.

The table lists this clonotype with many counts. The J gene is TRBJ2-6, the V gene TRBV15, with a tentative D call TRBD1 (5 bases). The CDR3 is 17 residues long. Germline V CDR1 and CDR2: LNHNV, YYDKDF (reference sequence). Trimming pared 5 bases from V and 0 bases from J, leaving 14 bases between. CDR3 sequence reads: CATSRTPGFSGANVLTF. The CDR3 DNA reads TGTGCCACCAGCCGGACACCAGGATTCTCTGGGGCCAACGTCCTGACTTTC.

This clonotype was detected only a few times. V gene TRBV6-1 combines with J gene TRBJ2-2, with TRBD2 identical over 10 bases. Trimming removed 6 bases from V and 7 bases from J; junction bases left unmatched: 5. Germline CDR1 reads MNHNS; CDR2 reads SASEGT. This CDR3 is 14 amino acids long. CDR3 amino acids: CASRLAGVNGELFF. CDR3 DNA: TGTGCCAGCAGGCTAGCGGGAGTGAACGGGGAGCTGTTTTTT.

This clonotype was picked up many times. The gene calls are TRBV5-1 and TRBJ2-5; TRBD2 agrees at 7 bases. Trimming removed 2 bases from V and 1 base from J; junction bases left unmatched: 11. CDR3 size: 17 residues. From germline, CDR1 is SGHRS and CDR2 YFSETQ. The CDR3 sequence: CASSLSPLGGSQETQYF. In nucleotides, the CDR3 is TGCGCCAGCAGCTTATCTCCTTTGGGCGGGAGCCAAGAGACCCAGTACTTC.

This clonotype was recorded many times. V and J are TRBV11-2 and TRBJ1-1, with unresolved D. Trimming pared 2 bases from V and 4 bases from J, leaving 5 bases between. Germline loops: CDR1 SGHAT, CDR2 FQNNGV. This CDR3 comprises 12 residues. The CDR3 region has the DNA TGTGCCAGCAGCTTAACGGTCACTGAAGCTTTCTTT. This translates into CASSLTVTEAFF.

In this sample, this clonotype turned up many times. The chain has TRBV5-6 and TRBJ2-3, with TRBD2 as a possible D gene (6 bases). CDR3 size: 15 residues. V dropped 6 bases and J dropped 3 bases, with 17 bases sitting between them. CDR1 and CDR2 (germline): SGHDT, YYEEEE. CDR3 nucleotides: TGTGCCAGCACACTTGGTGTTGCGGGGACAGATACGCAGTATTTT. Translating gives CASTLGVAGTDTQYF.

This clonotype came up many times. V usage is TRBV9 and J usage is TRBJ2-1; TRBD2 matches 10 bases. The trim removed 3 bases at V and 9 bases at J, leaving 9 bases unmatched. The CDR3 has 15 residues. The germline V gene encodes CDR1 SGDLS and CDR2 YYNGEE. The DNA for the CDR3 is TGTGCCAGCAGCGCCCGTCCTAGCGGGAGCTCTGAGCAGTTCTTC. Amino acids: CASSARPSGSSEQFF.

The chain has TRBV7-2 and TRBJ2-3; D call uncertain. Per the germline V gene, CDR1 is SGHTA and CDR2 is FQGNSA. This CDR3 region has 14 residues. V gave up 3 bases and J gave up 0 bases, with 7 bases separating them. CDR3 nucleotide sequence: TGTGCCAGCAGCTTCGACTCTAGCACAGATACGCAGTATTTT. Residues: CASSFDSSTDTQYF.

This clonotype has ten or more counts. The chain carries TRBV4-2 and TRBJ1-1; D is ambiguous. Deletions cut 0 bases from V and 2 bases from J, with 13 bases between. The CDR3 sequence is 16 residues long. CDR1 LGHNA and CDR2 YNFKEQ come from the germline V gene. CDR3 coding DNA: TGTGCCAGCAGCCAAGAAAGTACGCGGGGAAACACTGAAGCTTTCTTT. It codes for CASSQESTRGNTEAFF.

In this sample, this clonotype turned up a few times. The genes are TRBV20-1 and TRBJ1-4, with D hard to call. Trimming removed 5 bases at V and 10 bases at J, with 23 bases between. This CDR3 has 15 amino acids. Germline V gives CDR1 DFQATT, CDR2 SNEGSKA (reference sequence). CDR3 residues: CSAVDPLDPVGKLFF. DNA for the CDR3: TGCAGTGCTGTAGACCCCCTGGACCCCGTAGGAAAACTGTTTTTT.

Many counts were recorded for this clonotype. The DNA of the CDR3 is TGTGCCAGCAGCTTAGCGGAGGTGGGGGTGGTTCAGTTCTTC. Amino acids: CASSLAEVGVVQFF. The rearrangement links TRBV7-2 to TRBJ2-1, with D perhaps matching TRBD1 or TRBD2 (5 bases each). Trimming removed 0 bases at V and 13 bases at J, with 16 bases between. CDR3 length equals 14 residues. Per germline, CDR1 SGHTA and CDR2 FQGNSA. Full variable domain (remainder filled in from reference TRBV7-2 and TRBJ2-1): GAGVSQSPSNKVTEKGKDVELRCDPISGHTALYWYRQSLGQGLEFLIYFQGNSAPDKSGLPSDRFSAERTGGSVSTLTIQRTQQEDSAVYLCASSLAEVGVVQFFGPGTRLTVL.

This clonotype was counted at least ten times. The rearrangement links TRBV6-2 or TRBV6-3 to TRBJ2-2; 8 bases match TRBD1. The CDR3 extends over 14 amino acids. From germline, CDR1 is MNHEY and CDR2 SVGEGT. V was clipped by 7 bases and J by 7 bases; unmatched bases: 8. CDR3 region: CASKIQGAHGELFF. The CDR3 DNA reads as TGTGCCAGCAAAATCCAGGGGGCGCACGGGGAGCTGTTTTTT.